What follows are 18 T cell receptor beta chains derived from one specimen sequenced in a study of blood T cell repertoires in COVID-19. Assay: immunoSEQ multiplex PCR; the TCRdb copy retains only in-frame clones and omits some. The sample holds under 450,000 clones, less than 90% seen once. Specimen: PBMCs or T cells enriched from blood (not recorded which). The receptor source for this set is a woman in her fifties or sixties who had recovered from COVID-19.

This sequence joins TRBV7-9 and TRBJ2-7; 7 bases fit TRBD1. Trimming removed 3 bases from V and 3 bases from J; junction bases left unmatched: 8. The CDR3 spans 15 residues. CDR1 is SEHNR and CDR2 is FQNEAQ in the germline V gene (reference sequence). CDR3 region: CASSFGTAWGYEQYF. The CDR3, as DNA: TGTGCCAGCAGCTTCGGGACAGCTTGGGGCTACGAGCAGTACTTC.

The J gene is TRBJ2-1, the V gene TRBV7-2, with D perhaps TRBD2 (6 bases). The CDR3 sequence is 15 residues long. The V gene's germline CDR1 is SGHTA and CDR2 FQGNSA. Trimming pared 3 bases from V and 5 bases from J, leaving 14 bases between. CDR3 in amino acids: CASSFWRGGDNEQFF. The CDR3 bases are TGTGCCAGCAGCTTTTGGCGGGGAGGAGACAATGAGCAGTTCTTC. Using reference TRBV7-2 and TRBJ2-1 for the parts outside the CDR3, the full variable domain is GAGVSQSPSNKVTEKGKDVELRCDPISGHTALYWYRQSLGQGLEFLIYFQGNSAPDKSGLPSDRFSAERTGGSVSTLTIQRTQQEDSAVYLCASSFWRGGDNEQFFGPGTRLTVL.

The chain links TRBV2 to TRBJ1-6; 8 bases map to TRBD1. This CDR3 has 19 amino acids. Germline V gene lookup returns CDR1 SNHLY and CDR2 FYNNEI. J gave up 10 bases and V 1 base, and 18 bases lay outside the gene matches. The CDR3 loop is CASSEGTGNSLGLESPLHF. In DNA form, the CDR3 reads TGTGCCAGCAGTGAAGGGACAGGGAATTCCCTCGGGCTTGAATCACCCCTCCACTTT.

The J gene is TRBJ2-3, the V gene TRBV14; TRBD2 matches 8 bases. This CDR3 has 15 amino acids. J gave up 0 bases and V 6 bases, and 5 bases lay outside the gene matches. The germline gives CDR1 SGHDN, CDR2 FVKESK. CDR3 sequence reads: CASRSSGASTDTQYF. DNA of the CDR3: TGTGCCAGCAGAAGTAGCGGGGCTAGCACAGATACGCAGTATTTT.

The sample holds one count of this clone. The J gene is TRBJ1-6, the V gene TRBV6-2 or TRBV6-3, with D perhaps matching TRBD1 (5 bases). The CDR3 spans 15 residues. In germline, CDR1 is MNHEY, CDR2 SVGEGT. Trimming stripped 1 base from V and 2 bases from J, with 6 bases between. The CDR3 sequence is CASSYLGPYNSPLHF. The CDR3 nucleotides read TGTGCCAGCAGTTACTTGGGGCCCTATAATTCACCCCTCCACTTT.

The chain carries TRBV5-4 and TRBJ2-7, with D perhaps TRBD2 (5 bases). Germline loops: CDR1 SGHNT, CDR2 YYREEE (reference sequence). The CDR3 extends over 15 amino acids. V dropped 4 bases and J dropped 2 bases, with 16 bases sitting between them. For the CDR3, the DNA is TGTGCCAGCAGCCCCAGCGGAAAACAAACCTACGAGCAGTACTTC. This gives the protein CASSPSGKQTYEQYF.

The chain is built from TRBV2 and TRBJ1-6; 10 nucleotides match TRBD1. The CDR3 spans 16 residues. V trimming: 6 bases; J trimming: 9 bases; junction bases outside the gene matches: 11. Germline-derived CDR1 and CDR2 are SNHLY and FYNNEI. CDR3 loop: CASSRSGTGAGSPLHF. The CDR3 coding sequence is TGTGCCAGCAGCCGGTCCGGGACAGGGGCCGGTTCACCCCTCCACTTT.

This clone was recorded once. This chain connects TRBV4-2 to TRBJ2-5; 13 bases agree with TRBD2. Germline V lookup: CDR1 LGHNA, CDR2 YNFKEQ. This CDR3 has 18 residues. Trimming cost V 1 base and J 5 bases; bases outside gene matches: 10. CDR3 in DNA: TGTGCCAGCAGCCAAGTTGGGACTAGCGGGGACCAAAGGGAGACCCAGTACTTC. As protein: CASSQVGTSGDQRETQYF.

The J gene is TRBJ2-2, the V gene TRBV5-4, with TRBD1 as a possible D gene (6 bases). The CDR3 has 16 amino acids. The germline V gene has CDR1 SGHNT and CDR2 YYREEE (reference sequence). V was trimmed by 1 base and J by 1 base, leaving 11 bases between them. As DNA, the CDR3 is TGTGCCAGCAGCTTGCGGCAGGGGAGGAACACCGGGGAGCTGTTTTTT. This encodes CASSLRQGRNTGELFF.

The chain is built from TRBV7-2 and TRBJ1-1, with D perhaps matching TRBD1 (5 bases). Germline CDR1 is SGHTA and CDR2 is FQGNSA. The CDR3 is made up of 13 amino acids. The ends were cut back, 5 bases at V and 8 bases at J, with 15 bases in the middle. As DNA, the CDR3 is TGTGCCAGCAGCGTTTCAGGGATCCGGGAAGCTTTCTTT. Its translation: CASSVSGIREAFF.

V gene TRBV5-1 combines with J gene TRBJ2-7, with D possibly being TRBD2 (6 bases). The germline V and J ends were trimmed by 4 bases and 3 bases, with 8 bases remaining between them. Looked up from germline, CDR1 is SGHRS and CDR2 is YFSETQ. The CDR3 totals 12 residues. The CDR3 coding sequence is TGCGCCAGCAGCCGGGACTTCTACGAGCAGTACTTC. Its translation is CASSRDFYEQYF.

The gene calls are TRBV7-2 and TRBJ2-5, with D possibly matching TRBD2 (5 bases). Germline V gene data show CDR1 as SGHTA and CDR2 as FQGNSA. There are 15 residues in the CDR3. V dropped 1 base and J dropped 2 bases, with 11 bases sitting between them. The CDR3 loop reads CASSLEARRQETQYF. The DNA of the CDR3 is TGTGCCAGCAGCTTAGAGGCTAGGAGGCAAGAGACCCAGTACTTC.

The chain uses TRBV7-2 and TRBJ2-7; 7 nucleotides agree with TRBD2. The germline V gene has CDR1 SGHTA and CDR2 FQGNSA. V was clipped by 1 base and J by 6 bases; unmatched bases: 9. This CDR3 has 15 residues. The CDR3 is CASSLGAASGTEQYF. The CDR3 DNA sequence: TGTGCCAGCAGCTTAGGAGCGGCTAGCGGCACCGAGCAGTACTTC.

The V gene is TRBV7-9, the J gene TRBJ2-5; weak D call: TRBD2 (6 bases). The CDR3 is 13 amino acids. Trimming left V 5 bases short and J 3 bases short, with 10 bases between. Germline CDR1 and CDR2: SEHNR and FQNEAQ (reference sequence). The CDR3 spells CASSGGTKETQYF. For the CDR3, the DNA is TGTGCCAGCAGCGGAGGGACCAAAGAGACCCAGTACTTC.

The rearrangement joins TRBV7-6 to TRBJ2-1; 15 nucleotides match TRBD2. This CDR3 region has 17 residues. The V and J ends lost 3 bases and 6 bases, in that order; junction bases with no gene match: 6. Germline assignment: CDR1 SGHVS and CDR2 FNYEAQ. The CDR3 coding sequence is TGTGCCAGCAGCTTCGGGGGACTAGCGGGAGGAATCAATGAGCAGTTCTTC. Residues: CASSFGGLAGGINEQFF.

The rearrangement links TRBV25-1 to TRBJ1-2, with D possibly matching TRBD1 (5 bases). CDR3 length: 15 amino acids. V was clipped by 0 bases and J by 2 bases, with 10 bases between them. Germline CDR1 reads MGHDK; CDR2 reads SYGVNS. The CDR3 DNA sequence: TGTGCCAGCAGTGAATATGTTCAGGGAAACTATGGCTACACCTTC. This sequence encodes CASSEYVQGNYGYTF.

The genes are TRBV27 and TRBJ1-1; a possible D gene is TRBD1 (5 bases). Germline CDR1 and CDR2: MNHEY and SMNVEV (reference sequence). This CDR3 spans 16 amino acids. V was shortened by 0 bases and J by 1 base, with 12 bases between the two germline ends. The CDR3 is CASSLSPGVGNTEAFF. The CDR3 DNA sequence: TGTGCCAGCAGTTTATCTCCGGGGGTGGGGAACACTGAAGCTTTCTTT.

In DNA, the CDR3 is TGTGCCAGCAGTTCCCCTCGACAGATTAACACCGGGGAGCTGTTTTTT. It specifies CASSSPRQINTGELFF. V and J are TRBV28 and TRBJ2-2, with TRBD1 as a possible D gene (5 bases). The CDR3 has 16 amino acids. Trimming removed 4 bases from V and 2 bases from J, with 14 bases in between. Germline CDR1 is MDHEN and CDR2 is SYDVKM.